Below are 8 T cell receptor beta chains sequenced from a single sample in a study of T-cell memory formation after mild COVID-19. Via MiXCR, TCRdb re-called the 5' RACE reads, giving one row per CDR3 protein. The profile covers hundreds of thousands of distinct CDR3 sequences, with more than 20% appearing a single time and about 8.7% taken by the ten largest. Sequencing was carried out using PBMCs or a T cell subset sorted from them (not recorded which). The receptors here all came from an adult woman who had mild COVID-19 (a few samples of this study predate the infection). Cell type and time point are not known.

The chain uses TRBV11-2 and TRBJ1-6; a possible D gene is TRBD1 (6 bases). CDR1 is SGHAT and CDR2 is FQNNGV in the germline V gene. This CDR3 spans 15 amino acids. Trimming took off 4 bases at V and 9 bases at J, with 16 bases between the two ends. The CDR3 loop is CASSSDRFNGSPLHF. CDR3 coding DNA: TGTGCCAGCAGCTCTGACAGGTTTAATGGTTCACCCCTCCACTTT. Full variable domain (missing parts from reference TRBV11-2 and TRBJ1-6): EAGVAQSPRYKIIEKRQSVAFWCNPISGHATLYWYQQILGQGPKLLIQFQNNGVVDDSQLPKDRFSAERLKGVDSTLKIQPAKLEDSAVYLCASSSDRFNGSPLHFGNGTRLTVT.

This clonotype came up many times. V and J are TRBV7-9 and TRBJ1-2; 8 bases align to TRBD1. CDR1 is SEHNR and CDR2 is FQNEAQ in the germline V gene (reference sequence). The CDR3 spans 13 residues. The V gene end was trimmed by 5 bases and the J gene end by 8 bases; junction bases not matched to a gene: 7. As DNA, the CDR3 is TGTGCCAGCAGCCGACAGGGGAGTAGCGGCTACACCTTC. Protein sequence: CASSRQGSSGYTF.

Only a few counts were recorded for this clonotype. The chain joins TRBV12-3 or TRBV12-4 to TRBJ1-1; 7 nucleotides align to TRBD1. The J segment lost 2 bases and the V segment lost 6 bases, leaving 3 bases of the junction unmatched. The CDR3 is 13 amino acids. The CDR3 region has the DNA TGTGCCAGCAGGCGGGACAGTAACACTGAAGCTTTCTTT. Its translation: CASRRDSNTEAFF.

The J gene is TRBJ1-5, the V gene TRBV6-2 or TRBV6-3, with 9 nucleotides matching TRBD1. The V gene end was trimmed by 8 bases and the J gene end by 3 bases; junction bases not matched to a gene: 8. The CDR3 is made up of 15 amino acids. Germline V CDR1 and CDR2: MNHEY, SVGEGT. CDR3 loop: CASLAGQGINQPQHF. CDR3 in DNA: TGTGCCAGCCTCGCGGGACAGGGAATCAATCAGCCCCAGCATTTT.

The V gene is TRBV7-2, the J gene TRBJ2-6; unclear D gene. CDR3 length: 14 amino acids. Per germline, CDR1 SGHTA and CDR2 FQGNSA. Trimming took 3 bases from V and 1 from J, leaving 4 bases between them. CDR3 sequence (DNA): TGTGCCAGCAGCTTTATTTCTGGGGCCAACGTCCTGACTTTC. The encoded protein is CASSFISGANVLTF.

This chain connects TRBV5-1 to TRBJ1-2; no clear D gene. The V gene lost 4 bases and the J gene lost 8 bases, with 18 bases spanning the gap. The CDR3 sequence is 14 residues long. The germline V gene encodes CDR1 SGHRS and CDR2 YFSETQ. The CDR3 spells CASSPWAVNKGYTF. As DNA, the CDR3 is TGCGCCAGCAGCCCTTGGGCGGTGAATAAGGGCTACACCTTC.

This clonotype was seen a handful of times. The chain uses TRBV18 and TRBJ2-1; D possibly corresponds to TRBD1 (6 bases). Germline assignment: CDR1 KGHSH and CDR2 LQKENI. CDR3 length equals 12 residues. Trimming took 6 bases from V and 13 from J, leaving 16 bases between them. DNA of the CDR3: TGTGCCAGCTCGGCACCGCAGACAGGCCAGTTCTTC. It translates to CASSAPQTGQFF.

This chain connects TRBV30 to TRBJ2-7; TRBD1 matches at 7 bases. With 5 bases clipped from V and 0 bases from J, the junction kept 10 bases outside the gene matches. Germline-derived CDR1 and CDR2 are GTSNPN and SVGIG (reference sequence). The CDR3 runs 15 residues. The CDR3 DNA reads as TGTGCCTGGGCCCAAGGACAGGTCAGCTCCTACGAGCAGTACTTC. Protein product: CAWAQGQVSSYEQYF.